This passage covers 17 T cell receptor beta chains from one sample sequenced in a study of identical twins. In TCRdb, the 5' RACE reads were re-called with MiXCR into one record per CDR3 protein. The sample records 200,000 to 300,000 distinct CDR3 sequences, 5.5% to 7% being singletons. The same sample was also studied in work on yellow fever vaccine responses in identical twins.

The sequencing sample was made of memory (CD45RO+) T cells sorted from blood. These receptors all stem from a woman under 30 in good health.

This rearrangement joins TRBV20-1 to TRBJ1-4; D ambiguous. The CDR3 is 14 residues long. In germline, CDR1 is DFQATT, CDR2 SNEGSKA (reference sequence). The V end was cut by 3 bases, the J end by 0 bases, with 8 bases between. CDR3 bases: TGCAGTGCTAGTACTTTCGCAACTAATGAAAAACTGTTTTTT. It is translated as CSASTFATNEKLFF.

This clonotype was observed at least ten times. This chain joins TRBV7-9 and TRBJ1-6, with TRBD1 matching 7 bases. CDR1 is SEHNR and CDR2 is FQNEAQ in the germline V gene (reference sequence). The CDR3 spans 15 residues. Trimming at V came to 5 bases and at J to 4 bases, leaving 5 bases not matched to a gene. The CDR3 reads CASSPGGQYNSPLHF. The DNA for the CDR3 is TGTGCCAGCAGCCCCGGGGGACAGTATAATTCACCCCTCCACTTT.

The chain recombines TRBV28 with TRBJ1-5, with D possibly matching TRBD1 (5 bases). The germline CDR1 and CDR2 sequences are MDHEN and SYDVKM. Trimming cost V 6 bases and J 2 bases, with 14 bases left between them. The CDR3 is 15 residues long. CDR3 sequence: CASSRPGGGNQPQHF. The CDR3 nucleotides are TGTGCCAGCAGCCGCCCGGGGGGTGGCAATCAGCCCCAGCATTTT. Supplemented by reference TRBV28 and TRBJ1-5, the full variable domain reads DVKVTQSSRYLVKRTGEKVFLECVQDMDHENMFWYRQDPGLGLRLIYFSYDVKMKEKGDIPEGYSVSREKKERFSLILESASTNQTSMYLCASSRPGGGNQPQHFGDGTRLSIL.

The table lists this clonotype with many counts. The gene calls are TRBV12-3 or TRBV12-4 and TRBJ2-7, with TRBD2 matching over 13 bases. The CDR3 is 15 residues long. V lost 5 bases, J lost 2 bases, and 3 bases stayed unmatched. CDR3 sequence: CASSPGTSGTYEQYV. For the CDR3, the DNA is TGTGCCAGCAGTCCCGGGACTAGCGGGACCTACGAGCAGTACGTC.

At least ten counts were recorded for this clonotype. The chain is built from TRBV7-6 and TRBJ2-1; perhaps TRBD2 as D (7 bases). Germline CDR1 and CDR2: SGHVS and FNYEAQ. The length of the CDR3 is 17 residues. V gave up 0 bases and J gave up 2 bases, with 14 bases separating them. The CDR3 DNA is TGTGCCAGCAGCTTAGCATTTGCGGGGGCTACCTACAATGAGCAGTTCTTC. It translates to CASSLAFAGATYNEQFF.

This clonotype was seen at least ten times. This CDR3 reads CASSLDAETGFTEAFF. The CDR3, as DNA: TGTGCCAGCAGCTTAGATGCCGAGACAGGGTTCACTGAAGCTTTCTTT. This chain joins TRBV11-2 and TRBJ1-1, with 7 nucleotides matching TRBD1. CDR3 length: 16 residues. Germline CDR1 is SGHAT and CDR2 is FQNNGV. The V gene end was trimmed by 0 bases and the J gene end by 4 bases; junction bases not matched to a gene: 8.

This clonotype was observed a few times. The V gene is TRBV7-2, the J gene TRBJ2-1, with unresolved D. Trimming took 5 bases from V and 10 from J, leaving 12 bases between them. The CDR3 is made up of 12 amino acids. Germline-derived CDR1 and CDR2 are SGHTA and FQGNSA. Here the CDR3 reads CASSLSRLEQFF. In DNA form, the CDR3 reads TGTGCCAGCAGCCTATCCCGGTTGGAGCAGTTCTTC.

This clonotype turned up a few times. The chain has TRBV2 and TRBJ2-2; no reliable D call. V was shortened by 6 bases and J by 4 bases, with 6 bases between the two germline ends. The germline CDR1 and CDR2 sequences are SNHLY and FYNNEI. CDR3 length: 12 residues. CDR3 DNA sequence: TGTGCCAGCAGCGAGAGCACCGGGGAGCTGTTTTTT. Its translation is CASSESTGELFF.

This rearrangement joins TRBV9 to TRBJ1-4; no clear D. Trimming removed 4 bases from V and 11 bases from J, with 18 bases in between. This CDR3 is 14 amino acids long. Germline V gene lookup returns CDR1 SGDLS and CDR2 YYNGEE. CDR3 protein: CASSPGGLRKKLFF. CDR3 sequence (DNA): TGTGCCAGCAGCCCCGGAGGGCTCCGGAAGAAACTGTTTTTT.

As DNA, the CDR3 is TGCGCCAGCAGCGGTACCTACGAGCAGTACTTC. It yields the protein CASSGTYEQYF. The V and J genes are TRBV5-1 and TRBJ2-7; D not certain. Deletions cut 4 bases from V and 2 bases from J, with 4 bases between. The CDR3 has 11 residues. Germline V gives CDR1 SGHRS, CDR2 YFSETQ.

This clonotype was observed many times. The rearrangement links TRBV20-1 to TRBJ2-7; TRBD2 is a possible D gene (6 bases). This CDR3 is built from 12 residues. The germline V gene encodes CDR1 DFQATT and CDR2 SNEGSKA (reference sequence). The CDR3 protein is CSAMGGTYEQYV. The CDR3 DNA reads TGCAGCGCCATGGGGGGAACCTACGAGCAGTACGTC.

The chain links TRBV20-1 to TRBJ2-7; TRBD1 or TRBD2 may be the D gene (5 bases each). This CDR3 spans 15 amino acids. Germline values: CDR1 DFQATT, CDR2 SNEGSKA (reference sequence). V lost 6 bases, J lost 1 base, and 19 bases lay in between. The CDR3 DNA follows: TGCAGTGCGGGAGACAGTGCAGCAATATCCTACGAGCAGTACGTC. Its translation: CSAGDSAAISYEQYV.

This clonotype was picked up many times. The genes are TRBV6-1 and TRBJ1-2, with 9 bases identical to TRBD1. Germline trimming cut 8 bases from V and 7 bases from J; bases unmatched to any gene: 11. In germline, CDR1 is MNHNS, CDR2 SASEGT. The CDR3 has 14 amino acids. The CDR3 region is CASPEGQGVPGYTF. Here the CDR3 DNA reads TGTGCCAGCCCTGAGGGACAGGGAGTTCCTGGCTACACCTTC.

This clonotype was seen at least ten times. The chain carries TRBV27 and TRBJ2-2, with no clear D. CDR3 length: 14 amino acids. Trimming shortened V by 3 bases and J by 4 bases, and 9 bases separated the two germline ends. Looked up from germline, CDR1 is MNHEY and CDR2 is SMNVEV (reference sequence). CDR3 protein: CASSFMAVTGELFF. Here the CDR3 DNA reads TGTGCCAGCAGTTTTATGGCAGTCACCGGGGAGCTGTTTTTT.

V usage is TRBV15 and J usage is TRBJ2-6; D possibly corresponds to TRBD2 (5 bases). CDR1 LNHNV and CDR2 YYDKDF come from the germline V gene (reference sequence). The ends were cut back, 4 bases at V and 0 bases at J, with 10 bases in the middle. CDR3 length: 16 amino acids. The CDR3, as DNA: TGTGCCACCAGCATTCCCGGGGTCTCTGGGGCCAACGTCCTGACTTTC. It yields the protein CATSIPGVSGANVLTF.

The chain couples TRBV12-3 or TRBV12-4 to TRBJ2-1; TRBD2 is a possible D gene (5 bases). The CDR3 is 11 residues long. Trimming left V 2 bases short and J 16 bases short, with 12 bases between. The CDR3, as DNA: TGTGCCAGCAGTTTAAGTAGCGTGGAATTCTTC. Protein product: CASSLSSVEFF.

This clonotype was observed many times. This chain uses TRBV5-1 with TRBJ1-2, with 7 bases that match TRBD1. Germline-derived CDR1 and CDR2 are SGHRS and YFSETQ. V gave up 4 bases and J gave up 5 bases; unmatched junction bases: 8. The CDR3 contains 14 residues. The CDR3: CASSGTEGGYGYTF. As DNA, the CDR3 is TGCGCCAGCAGCGGGACAGAAGGAGGTTATGGCTACACCTTC.